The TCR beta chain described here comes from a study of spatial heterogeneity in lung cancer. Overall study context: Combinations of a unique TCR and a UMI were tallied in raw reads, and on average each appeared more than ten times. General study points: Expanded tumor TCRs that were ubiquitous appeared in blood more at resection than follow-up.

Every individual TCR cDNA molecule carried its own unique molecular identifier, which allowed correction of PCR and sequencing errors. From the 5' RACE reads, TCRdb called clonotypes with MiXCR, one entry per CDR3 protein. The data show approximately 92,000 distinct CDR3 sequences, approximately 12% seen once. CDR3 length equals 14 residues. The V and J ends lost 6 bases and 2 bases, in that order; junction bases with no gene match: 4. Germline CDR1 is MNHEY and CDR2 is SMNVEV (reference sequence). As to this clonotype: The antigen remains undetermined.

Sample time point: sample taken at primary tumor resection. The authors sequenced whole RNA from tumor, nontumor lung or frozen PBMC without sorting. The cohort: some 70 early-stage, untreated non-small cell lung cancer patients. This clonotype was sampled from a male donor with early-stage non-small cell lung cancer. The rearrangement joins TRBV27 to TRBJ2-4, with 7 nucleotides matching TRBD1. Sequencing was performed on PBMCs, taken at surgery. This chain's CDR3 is CASSETGTKNIQYF. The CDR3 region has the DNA TGTGCCAGCAGCGAGACAGGGACCAAAAACATTCAGTACTTC.